This T cell receptor beta chain originates from a study of PD-1 blockade in mismatch repair-deficient tumors. Overall study: Patients had around 11 mismatch repair-deficient cancer types and were previously treated and progressing.

The CDR3 has 15 amino acids. The germline V gene has CDR1 MGHDK and CDR2 SYGVNS. V was pared by 6 bases and J by 2 bases, with 7 bases of the junction left unmatched. Notes on the study in general: Tumor-resident clones, often absent from pretreatment blood, expanded after pembrolizumab and then contracted.

Mismatch repair deficiency was confirmed in all patients, by PCR or immunohistochemistry. TCR sequencing covered a few patients who responded to pembrolizumab. As for this clone: Antigen specificity is unknown.

Clones were sequenced by immunoSEQ multiplex PCR, and TCRdb holds only the in-frame ones, with some missing. The repertoire consists of around 18,000 clones, with over 75% occurring once and the leading ten covering roughly 1.7%. This clonotype was obtained from an adult with mismatch repair-deficient cancer. The V and J genes are TRBV25-1 and TRBJ2-7; 10 bases are shared with TRBD1. The sequencing here drew on PBMCs, taken roughly 23 weeks after starting pembrolizumab. CDR3 nucleotides: TGTGCCAGCAGAACTTTCGGGACAGGGGCCTACGAGCAGTACTTC. Protein product: CASRTFGTGAYEQYF.